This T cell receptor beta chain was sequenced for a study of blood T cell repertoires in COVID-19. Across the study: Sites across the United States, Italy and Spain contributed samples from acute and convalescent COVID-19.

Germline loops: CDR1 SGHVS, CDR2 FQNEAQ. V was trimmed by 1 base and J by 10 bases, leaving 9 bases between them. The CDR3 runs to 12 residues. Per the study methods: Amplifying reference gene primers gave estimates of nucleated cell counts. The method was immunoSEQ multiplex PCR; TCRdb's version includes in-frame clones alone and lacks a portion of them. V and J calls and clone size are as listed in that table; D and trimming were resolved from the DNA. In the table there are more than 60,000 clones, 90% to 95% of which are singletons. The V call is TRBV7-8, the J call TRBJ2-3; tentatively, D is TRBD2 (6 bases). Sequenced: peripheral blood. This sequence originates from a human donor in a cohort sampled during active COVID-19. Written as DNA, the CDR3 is TGTGCCAGCAGCTTAGGCGGGGAGGCGCAGTATTTT. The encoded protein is CASSLGGEAQYF.